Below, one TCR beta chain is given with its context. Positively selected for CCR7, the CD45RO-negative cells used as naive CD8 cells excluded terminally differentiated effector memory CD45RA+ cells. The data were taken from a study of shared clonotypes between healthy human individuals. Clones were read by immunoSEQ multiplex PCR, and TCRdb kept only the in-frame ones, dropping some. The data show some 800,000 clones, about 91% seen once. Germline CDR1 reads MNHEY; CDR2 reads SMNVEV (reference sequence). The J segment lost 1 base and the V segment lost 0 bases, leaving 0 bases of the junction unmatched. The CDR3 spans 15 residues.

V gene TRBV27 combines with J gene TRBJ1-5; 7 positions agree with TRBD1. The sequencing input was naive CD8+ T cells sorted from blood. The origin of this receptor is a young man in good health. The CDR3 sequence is CASSLSGQSNQPQHF. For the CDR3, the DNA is TGTGCCAGCAGTTTATCGGGACAGAGCAATCAGCCCCAGCATTTT.